The 16 T cell receptor beta chains below all came from one sample that was sequenced in a study of blood T cell repertoires in COVID-19 (dated by TCRdb to between 2020 and 2021). The library was prepared using the immunoSEQ multiplex PCR assay. Held by TCRdb, this immuneACCESS table contains in-frame sequences only and omits some clones. Under half of the omission traces to an unresolved V gene where checked; the cause of the rest is unknown. This sample lists fewer than 70,000 clones; 78% were detected once. The ten top clones hold roughly 5.3% of the sample. Material for sequencing was peripheral blood. The receptors originated from a human donor in a cohort sampled during active COVID-19.

This clone was counted a single time. The chain carries TRBV5-6 and TRBJ1-5, with D perhaps TRBD1 (6 bases). Trimming removed 0 bases from V and 6 bases from J, with 10 bases in between. The CDR3 contains 14 residues. The germline V gene encodes CDR1 SGHDT and CDR2 YYEEEE. For the CDR3, the DNA is TGTGCCAGCAGCTTGGCAGGGGCGGGTCAGCCCCAGCATTTT. It encodes CASSLAGAGQPQHF.

CDR3 sequence reads: CASSLNRNPYEQYF. DNA for the CDR3: TGCGCCAGCAGCCTCAACAGGAACCCTTACGAGCAGTACTTC. The rearrangement links TRBV5-1 to TRBJ2-7, with TRBD1 as a possible D gene (5 bases). The CDR3 has 14 residues. Trimming cost V 4 bases and J 4 bases, with 15 bases left between them. Germline CDR1 reads SGHRS; CDR2 reads YFSETQ.

This clone was observed a few times. V is TRBV2 and J is TRBJ1-1; D is possibly TRBD1 (5 bases). The CDR3 has 13 residues. V shed 8 bases and J shed 1 base, with 11 bases lying between them. Germline V gives CDR1 SNHLY, CDR2 FYNNEI. For the CDR3, the DNA is TGTGCCAGCTTGGGACTGACGAACACTGAAGCTTTCTTT. Translated, it gives CASLGLTNTEAFF.

The chain is built from TRBV9 and TRBJ2-6; 9 nucleotides align to TRBD1. V was pared by 4 bases and J by 0 bases, with 5 bases of the junction left unmatched. This CDR3 has 17 residues. Germline-derived CDR1 and CDR2 are SGDLS and YYNGEE. CDR3 DNA: TGTGCCAGCAGCATCCGGGACAGGGCCTCTGGGGCCAACGTCCTGACTTTC. Translated, it gives CASSIRDRASGANVLTF.

This sequence joins TRBV5-6 and TRBJ1-4, with 7 bases aligning to TRBD1. From germline, CDR1 is SGHDT and CDR2 YYEEEE. The CDR3 extends over 17 amino acids. V lost 4 bases and J lost 0; bases outside the gene matches: 9. This CDR3 is CASSMTPTGTTNEKLFF. The CDR3 nucleotides read TGTGCCAGCAGCATGACCCCGACAGGGACAACTAATGAAAAACTGTTTTTT.

A single count supports this clone. This sequence joins TRBV19 and TRBJ2-1; tentatively, D is TRBD2 (6 bases). CDR3 length: 15 residues. The V end was cut by 4 bases, the J end by 3 bases, with 13 bases between. Germline V lookup: CDR1 LNHDA, CDR2 SQIVND (reference sequence). For the CDR3, the DNA is TGTGCCAGTAGTAGAGGCGGGGTTAACTACAATGAGCAGTTCTTC. Translating it yields CASSRGGVNYNEQFF.

This clone was seen once. The chain employs TRBV30 and TRBJ1-1; 9 nucleotides line up with TRBD1. Germline CDR1 GTSNPN, CDR2 SVGIG (reference sequence). V gave up 3 bases and J gave up 4 bases; unmatched junction bases: 3. The CDR3 is 13 amino acids. The CDR3 protein is CAWRTDRGTEAFF. The CDR3 nucleotides read TGTGCCTGGAGGACGGACAGGGGCACTGAAGCTTTCTTT.

The chain is built from TRBV29-1 and TRBJ2-7; TRBD2 might be the D (6 bases). V was pared by 5 bases and J by 3 bases, with 11 bases between. Germline V lookup: CDR1 SQVTM, CDR2 ANQGSEA. The CDR3 runs to 12 residues. In DNA, the CDR3 is TGCAGCGTTCGGGACTTGGTCTACGAGCAGTACTTC. Protein product: CSVRDLVYEQYF.

This chain joins TRBV11-2 and TRBJ1-2; no clear D. V lost 2 bases and J lost 8, with 12 bases in between. Germline lookup yields CDR1 SGHAT and CDR2 FQNNGV. The CDR3 spans 13 residues. As DNA, the CDR3 is TGTGCCAGCAGCTTATCGGGGAGCTGGGGCTACACCTTC. Protein sequence: CASSLSGSWGYTF.

This rearrangement joins TRBV5-6 to TRBJ2-5; 7 bases are a match to TRBD1. The V gene end was trimmed by 4 bases and the J gene end by 5 bases; junction bases not matched to a gene: 11. Germline values: CDR1 SGHDT, CDR2 YYEEEE. The CDR3 is 15 amino acids. The DNA for the CDR3 is TGTGCCAGCAGCCTTCGGACAGGCCGTGGGGAGACCCAGTACTTC. It is translated as CASSLRTGRGETQYF.

This clone has only one observation. V is TRBV29-1 and J is TRBJ1-2; tentative D call: TRBD1 (6 bases). This CDR3 region has 11 residues. The germline CDR1 and CDR2 sequences are SQVTM and ANQGSEA. The CDR3 DNA is TGCGGGGAGGGGGACCACTATGGCTACACCTTC. The encoded protein is CGEGDHYGYTF. Based on the CDR3 plus reference TRBV29-1 and TRBJ1-2, the full variable domain is SAVISQKPSRDICQRGTSLTIQCQVDSQVTMMFWYRQQPGQSLTLIATANQGSEATYESGFVIDKFPISRPNLTFSTLTVSNMSPEDSSIYLCGEGDHYGYTFGSGTRLTVV.

V gene TRBV5-1 combines with J gene TRBJ1-4; TRBD1 matches at 8 bases. The CDR3 totals 14 residues. In germline, CDR1 is SGHRS, CDR2 YFSETQ. The V and J ends lost 7 bases and 5 bases, in that order; junction bases with no gene match: 7. Here the CDR3 reads CASGTGGGNEKLFF. Written as DNA, the CDR3 is TGCGCCAGCGGCACAGGGGGAGGGAATGAAAAACTGTTTTTT. The full variable domain, with the rest looked up from reference TRBV5-1 and TRBJ1-4, is KAGVTQTPRYLIKTRGQQVTLSCSPISGHRSVSWYQQTPGQGLQFLFEYFSETQRNKGNFPGRFSGRQFSNSRSEMNVSTLELGDSALYLCASGTGGGNEKLFFGSGTQLSVL.

The chain is built from TRBV30 and TRBJ1-2; possibly TRBD1 for D (5 bases). This CDR3 region has 12 residues. Trimming cost V 3 bases and J 3 bases, with 8 bases left between them. Germline V gene sequence: CDR1 GTSNPN, CDR2 SVGIG (reference sequence). The CDR3 nucleotides read TGTGCCTGGAGCAGGGCGGACTATGGCTACACCTTC. This sequence encodes CAWSRADYGYTF.

The chain's CDR3 is CASSSGTSGYEQYF. DNA of the CDR3: TGTGCCAGCAGCTCGGGGACTAGCGGCTACGAGCAGTACTTC. The genes are TRBV7-3 and TRBJ2-7; 11 nucleotides agree with TRBD2. V lost 4 bases and J lost 3; bases outside the gene matches: 2. CDR3 length: 14 amino acids. Per the germline V gene, CDR1 is SGHTA and CDR2 is FQGTGA. Full variable domain (rest looked up from reference TRBV7-3 and TRBJ2-7): GAGVSQTPSNKVTEKGKYVELRCDPISGHTALYWYRQSLGQGPEFLIYFQGTGAADDSGLPNDRFFAVRPEGSVSTLKIQRTERGDSAVYLCASSSGTSGYEQYFGPGTRLTVT.

The gene calls are TRBV7-9 and TRBJ1-1, with TRBD1 matching over 8 bases. The CDR3 is 15 residues long. The V and J ends lost 4 bases and 0 bases, in that order; junction bases with no gene match: 4. Germline CDR1 and CDR2: SEHNR and FQNEAQ (reference sequence). The CDR3 region is CASSSGQAMNTEAFF. CDR3 nucleotides: TGTGCCAGCAGCTCGGGACAGGCCATGAACACTGAAGCTTTCTTT.

The chain recombines TRBV7-9 with TRBJ2-7; 9 bases are a match to TRBD1. V was clipped by 3 bases and J by 1 base; unmatched bases: 1. This CDR3 has 14 residues. Per the germline V gene, CDR1 is SEHNR and CDR2 is FQNEAQ (reference sequence). CDR3 protein: CASSLGTGSYEQYF. The CDR3 coding sequence is TGTGCCAGCAGCTTGGGGACAGGGTCCTACGAGCAGTACTTC.